Listed here is a single TCR beta chain. Its target is unknown. The sample originates from a study of response to subunit inactivated influenza vaccine. A single record per CDR3 protein comes from TCRdb applying MiXCR to the RT-PCR reads. The data contain 300,000 to 350,000 distinct CDR3 sequences, roughly 20% of them singletons. Study-level results: Authors proposed each seasonal influenza vaccination draws in few new T cells.

The CDR3 extends over 18 amino acids. The V gene's germline CDR1 is MNHEY and CDR2 SVGEGT. V lost 5 bases and J lost 0; bases outside the gene matches: 4. The TCR originated in a man aged 50-75 years who received an inactivated influenza vaccine. The sequencing used PBMCs from blood, collected about 20 months after vaccination. This rearrangement joins TRBV6-2 or TRBV6-3 to TRBJ2-6, with 13 bases identical to TRBD2. CDR3 amino acids: CASSTGLAGYSGANVLTF. The CDR3 DNA follows: TGTGCCAGCAGTACGGGACTAGCGGGGTACTCTGGGGCCAACGTCCTGACTTTC.